Sequencing of this T cell receptor beta chain was carried out in a study of blood T cell repertoires in COVID-19. TCRdb's copy holds only in-frame clones and misses some; the assay was immunoSEQ multiplex PCR. This table holds some 86,000 clones, roughly 83% found once. This CDR3 spans 14 amino acids. The germline V gene has CDR1 SGHVS and CDR2 FQNEAQ. The V end was cut by 5 bases, the J end by 4 bases, with 12 bases between. V gene TRBV7-8 combines with J gene TRBJ1-3, with TRBD1 as a possible D gene (6 bases). The origin of this receptor is a woman aged 80 or older with active or convalescent COVID-19. Sequenced material: peripheral blood. The CDR3 coding sequence is TGTGCCAGCAGCATCGGGACACAAGGAAACACCATATATTTT. Residues: CASSIGTQGNTIYF.